This entry lists 8 T cell receptor beta chains sequenced from one sample in a study of blood T cell repertoires in COVID-19. Method: immunoSEQ multiplex PCR; TCRdb's copy keeps in-frame clones and lacks some. The sample holds about 200,000 clones, 80% to 90% seen once. The specimen sequenced was peripheral blood. These receptors were taken from a man aged 60 to 75 who had recovered from COVID-19.

The V call is TRBV4-3, the J call TRBJ1-2; 7 bases are shared with TRBD1. With 3 bases clipped from V and 4 bases from J, the junction kept 11 bases outside the gene matches. This CDR3 has 16 amino acids. The germline V gene encodes CDR1 LGHNA and CDR2 YSLEER. CDR3: CASSQDRRSSFYGYTF. CDR3 sequence (DNA): TGCGCCAGCAGCCAGGACAGGCGTTCTTCCTTCTATGGCTACACCTTC.

This chain links TRBV5-1 with TRBJ2-3; 15 bases agree with TRBD2. V was pared by 1 base and J by 0 bases, with 6 bases of the junction left unmatched. The CDR3 is 19 residues long. The germline gives CDR1 SGHRS, CDR2 YFSETQ. The CDR3 region has the DNA TGCGCCAGCAGCTTGTCTGGACTAGCGGGAGGGTCCAGCACAGATACGCAGTATTTT. Translation gives CASSLSGLAGGSSTDTQYF.

In DNA form, the CDR3 reads TGTGCCAGCAGCTTCTCAGCGGGGGCTAATGAAAAACTGTTTTTT. This translates into CASSFSAGANEKLFF. V gene TRBV7-2 combines with J gene TRBJ1-4; D perhaps matches TRBD1 (5 bases). V shed 3 bases and J shed 3 bases, with 11 bases lying between them. This CDR3 has 15 residues. Germline CDR1 and CDR2: SGHTA and FQGNSA.

The gene calls are TRBV24-1 and TRBJ1-4, with TRBD1 identical over 7 bases. The CDR3 spans 15 residues. Germline values: CDR1 KGHDR, CDR2 SFDVKD. V shed 3 bases and J 6 bases; nucleotides not matched to a gene: 6. CDR3 DNA sequence: TGTGCCACCAGTGATCCAACAGGGGTGGATGAAAAACTGTTTTTT. Translating gives CATSDPTGVDEKLFF.

This chain joins TRBV6-6 and TRBJ1-1, with 12 bases that match TRBD1. With 2 bases clipped from V and 10 bases from J, the junction kept 11 bases outside the gene matches. This CDR3 comprises 16 residues. CDR1 and CDR2 (germline): MNHNY, SVGAGI (reference sequence). In DNA, the CDR3 is TGTGCCAGCAGTTACCCGCAAGGGACAGGGGGCGGGGTAGCTTTCTTT. It encodes CASSYPQGTGGGVAFF.

This chain uses TRBV7-9 with TRBJ2-7; D is undetermined. Germline V CDR1 and CDR2: SEHNR, FQNEAQ (reference sequence). Deletions cut 2 bases from V and 4 bases from J, with 6 bases between. The CDR3 totals 12 residues. Here the CDR3 reads CASSLISYEQYF. The CDR3 DNA reads as TGTGCCAGCAGCTTAATCTCGTACGAGCAGTACTTC.

The V gene is TRBV14, the J gene TRBJ2-3; D may be TRBD1 (6 bases). CDR1 is SGHDN, CDR2 FVKESK, per germline. The V end lost 3 bases, the J end lost 4 bases, and 11 bases lay between the germline ends. The CDR3 is made up of 14 amino acids. The CDR3 DNA reads as TGTGCCAGCAGCCAGAAACAGGGTGCAGATACGCAGTATTTT. Translated, it gives CASSQKQGADTQYF.

The chain is built from TRBV6-2 or TRBV6-3 and TRBJ1-5, with 8 bases that match TRBD1. V lost 2 bases, J lost 2 bases, and 2 bases stayed unmatched. CDR1 MNHEY and CDR2 SVGEGT come from the germline V gene. This CDR3 is built from 15 residues. The CDR3 DNA sequence: TGTGCCAGCAGTTACCTGGACAGGGGCAATCAGCCCCAGCATTTT. This codes for CASSYLDRGNQPQHF.